The TCR beta chain under discussion was sequenced for a study of beta chain features in type 1 diabetes. It was via CD45RO/CCR7/CD25/CD127/CD95/CD27 that CD4+ naive, central memory, regulatory and stem cell-like memory cells were sorted. Germline CDR1 reads SGHTA; CDR2 reads FQGTGA. CDR3 length: 16 residues. V lost 3 bases, J lost 4 bases, and 16 bases lay in between. General study findings and limits: People with Type 1 diabetes carried modestly yet significantly shorter TCRB CDR3s in all four CD4+ subsets.

The sample holds a few counts of this clone. Antigen specificity is unknown. Sequenced material consisted of expressed TCRB transcripts (all of the isolated RNA was reverse transcribed). Naive, central memory and regulatory T cell samples averaged about 3.57 million reads. Only in-frame clones appear in the TCRdb table, and some are missing; sequencing was by immunoSEQ multiplex PCR. The top ten hold about 0.065% of the sample, which has roughly 500,000 clones, around 28% seen once. The receptor was isolated from a man aged 18 to 30 in good health. The sample consisted of naive CD4+ T cells from blood. The genes are TRBV7-3 and TRBJ2-1; a weak D match, TRBD2 (6 bases). In DNA form, the CDR3 reads TGTGCCAGCAGCTTGATGGGCGGGATATCGTACAATGAGCAGTTCTTC. Its protein product is CASSLMGGISYNEQFF.